This is a list of T cell receptor beta chains from one sample in a study of blood T cell repertoires in COVID-19. Using immunoSEQ multiplex PCR, the repertoire was profiled, and TCRdb retains in-frame clones only, with some absent. Among around 93,000 clones listed, roughly four fifths were seen once. The sample taken for sequencing was peripheral blood. Receptors were obtained from a man in his 60s with acute or convalescent COVID-19. The CDR3 runs from the conserved cysteine through the conserved F or W. The order of the fields is J gene, clone size, CDR3 length, V gene, D gene, CDR3 protein, CDR3 DNA. D genes are given only for firm matches. Size is stated for part of the rows, as once, few or many counts, or as a class when the clone is expanded.

J: TRBJ1-6; size: .; length: 15; V: TRBV9; D: TRBD1; CDR3: CASSQTYRGGSPLHF; DNA: TGTGCCAGCAGCCAGACCTACAGGGGCGGGTCACCCCTCCACTTT
J: TRBJ2-3; size: .; length: 14; V: TRBV5-4; D: TRBD1; CDR3: CASSADRGTDTQYF; DNA: TGTGCCAGCAGCGCGGACAGGGGCACAGATACGCAGTATTTT
J: TRBJ1-5; size: once; length: 15; V: TRBV27; D: .; CDR3: CASSLSRGKFQPQHF; DNA: TGTGCCAGCAGCCTCAGTAGGGGGAAGTTTCAGCCCCAGCATTTT
J: TRBJ2-3; size: once; length: 16; V: TRBV5-1; D: TRBD1; CDR3: CASISDSPTGADTQYF; DNA: TGCGCCAGCATCTCGGACAGTCCAACAGGGGCAGATACGCAGTATTTT
J: TRBJ1-1; size: .; length: 14; V: TRBV3-1/TRBV3-2; D: TRBD1; CDR3: CASSQDQGGYSAFF; DNA: TGTGCCAGCAGCCAAGATCAGGGGGGTTACTCGGCTTTCTTT
J: TRBJ2-1; size: few; length: 16; V: TRBV13; D: TRBD2; CDR3: CASSSSSGGLTGEQFF; DNA: TGTGCCAGCAGCTCCTCTAGCGGGGGCCTTACGGGAGAGCAGTTCTTC
J: TRBJ1-6; size: .; length: 15; V: TRBV9; D: TRBD1; CDR3: CASSPRQGVDSPLHF; DNA: TGTGCCAGCAGCCCCCGACAGGGTGTGGATTCACCCCTCCACTTT
J: TRBJ2-3; size: .; length: 13; V: TRBV5-4; D: .; CDR3: CASSFEGPDTQYF; DNA: TGTGCCAGCAGCTTCGAGGGCCCAGATACGCAGTATTTT
J: TRBJ1-2; size: .; length: 16; V: TRBV24-1; D: TRBD1; CDR3: CATSDASGQGSYGYTF; DNA: TGTGCCACCAGTGATGCATCGGGACAGGGCTCCTATGGCTACACCTTC
J: TRBJ2-3; size: .; length: 15; V: TRBV7-6; D: TRBD2; CDR3: CASSPSGRITDTQYF; DNA: TGTGCCAGCAGCCCGAGCGGGAGGATCACAGATACGCAGTATTTT
J: TRBJ2-5; size: .; length: 16; V: TRBV11-2; D: .; CDR3: CASSLDGGTLSGTQYF; DNA: TGTGCCAGCAGCTTAGATGGAGGGACTCTGTCCGGGACCCAGTACTTC
J: TRBJ2-1; size: .; length: 15; V: TRBV18; D: .; CDR3: CASSPMDSGYNEQFF; DNA: TGTGCCAGCTCACCCATGGACTCGGGGTACAATGAGCAGTTCTTC
J: TRBJ1-4; size: .; length: 15; V: TRBV6-6; D: .; CDR3: CASTSKGGVNEKLFF; DNA: TGTGCCAGCACCTCGAAGGGGGGGGTAAATGAAAAACTGTTTTTT
J: TRBJ2-1; size: .; length: 13; V: TRBV30; D: TRBD2; CDR3: CAWSTSGPGEQFF; DNA: TGTGCCTGGAGTACTAGCGGGCCAGGGGAGCAGTTCTTC
J: TRBJ1-2; size: .; length: 18; V: TRBV28; D: TRBD1; CDR3: CASSLPYFRTGRGAGYTF; DNA: TGTGCCAGCAGTTTACCCTACTTCCGGACAGGGAGGGGCGCTGGCTACACCTTC
J: TRBJ1-6; size: .; length: 12; V: TRBV2; D: .; CDR3: CASSETSSPLHF; DNA: TGTGCCAGCAGTGAAACTTCTTCACCCCTCCACTTT
J: TRBJ2-1; size: few; length: 16; V: TRBV15; D: .; CDR3: CATSRDVAGLYNEQFF; DNA: TGTGCCACCAGCAGAGACGTTGCGGGGCTTTACAATGAGCAGTTCTTC
J: TRBJ2-6; size: .; length: 20; V: TRBV18; D: .; CDR3: CASSPPMGGAPLAGANVLTF; DNA: TGTGCCAGCTCACCACCGATGGGCGGTGCTCCTCTAGCCGGGGCCAACGTCCTGACTTTC
J: TRBJ1-1; size: .; length: 13; V: TRBV7-2; D: .; CDR3: CASSPRRNTEAFF; DNA: TGTGCCAGCAGCCCACGGAGGAACACTGAAGCTTTCTTT
J: TRBJ2-7; size: .; length: 15; V: TRBV5-5; D: .; CDR3: CASSLLQGNAYEQYF; DNA: TGTGCCAGCAGCTTACTACAGGGTAATGCCTACGAGCAGTACTTC
J: TRBJ1-2; size: .; length: 13; V: TRBV28; D: .; CDR3: CASEGLLGGGYTF; DNA: TGTGCCAGCGAAGGCCTCTTGGGCGGGGGCTACACCTTC
J: TRBJ1-4; size: many; length: 13; V: TRBV19; D: .; CDR3: CASSKLEVEKLFF; DNA: TGTGCCAGTAGCAAACTAGAGGTGGAAAAACTGTTTTTT
J: TRBJ2-5; size: .; length: 13; V: TRBV7-9; D: .; CDR3: CASSLTGSETQYF; DNA: TGTGCCAGCAGCTTGACAGGAAGCGAGACCCAGTACTTC
J: TRBJ1-5; size: .; length: 15; V: TRBV30; D: .; CDR3: CAWSHPGSSNQPQHF; DNA: TGTGCCTGGAGTCACCCGGGGAGTAGCAATCAGCCCCAGCATTTT
J: TRBJ2-2; size: many; length: 14; V: TRBV30; D: .; CDR3: CAWSKGVGTGELFF; DNA: TGTGCCTGGAGTAAGGGGGTCGGCACCGGGGAGCTGTTTTTT
J: TRBJ1-3; size: .; length: 14; V: TRBV9; D: .; CDR3: CASSVDPGEGTIYF; DNA: TGTGCCAGCAGCGTAGACCCCGGAGAGGGCACCATATATTTT
J: TRBJ2-2; size: .; length: 16; V: TRBV9; D: .; CDR3: CASSVTTGANTGELFF; DNA: TGTGCCAGCAGCGTCACGACAGGCGCGAACACCGGGGAGCTGTTTTTT
J: TRBJ2-3; size: .; length: 15; V: TRBV7-2; D: .; CDR3: CASSLFLGLTDTQYF; DNA: TGTGCCAGCAGCTTATTTTTGGGGCTCACAGATACGCAGTATTTT
J: TRBJ2-1; size: once; length: 15; V: TRBV9; D: .; CDR3: CASSVAEGTYNEQFF; DNA: TGTGCCAGCAGCGTGGCCGAGGGCACCTACAATGAGCAGTTCTTC
J: TRBJ1-4; size: .; length: 15; V: TRBV5-5; D: TRBD1; CDR3: CASSWGQGASEKLFF; DNA: TGTGCCAGCAGCTGGGGACAGGGGGCGAGTGAAAAACTGTTTTTT
J: TRBJ2-2; size: .; length: 17; V: TRBV7-2; D: TRBD2; CDR3: CASSSQLAGPNTGELFF; DNA: TGTGCCAGCAGTTCTCAACTAGCGGGACCGAACACCGGGGAGCTGTTTTTT
J: TRBJ1-2; size: once; length: 15; V: TRBV9; D: TRBD1; CDR3: CASSPPQGTSHGYTF; DNA: TGTGCCAGCAGCCCACCACAGGGGACCTCTCATGGCTACACCTTC
J: TRBJ2-3; size: .; length: 16; V: TRBV4-1; D: TRBD2; CDR3: CASSRQTSGGLDTQYF; DNA: TGCGCCAGCAGCCGACAGACTAGCGGGGGTCTAGATACGCAGTATTTT
J: TRBJ2-2; size: once; length: 17; V: TRBV7-9; D: .; CDR3: CASSFPSTALNTGELFF; DNA: TGTGCCAGCAGCTTTCCATCGACAGCCCTAAACACCGGGGAGCTGTTTTTT
J: TRBJ2-2; size: .; length: 14; V: TRBV24-1; D: .; CDR3: CATSDDSPTGELFF; DNA: TGTGCCACCAGTGATGACTCCCCAACCGGGGAGCTGTTTTTT
J: TRBJ1-4; size: .; length: 18; V: TRBV4-1; D: .; CDR3: CASSQDPNAGVTNEKLFF; DNA: TGCGCCAGCAGCCAAGACCCTAACGCAGGGGTAACTAATGAAAAACTGTTTTTT
J: TRBJ2-2; size: .; length: 17; V: TRBV5-6; D: TRBD1; CDR3: CASSSPGQGAYTGELFF; DNA: TGTGCCAGCAGCTCCCCGGGACAGGGGGCTTACACCGGGGAGCTGTTTTTT
J: TRBJ2-1; size: .; length: 13; V: TRBV10-3; D: .; CDR3: CAISADLPNEQFF; DNA: TGTGCCATCAGTGCAGATCTTCCGAATGAGCAGTTCTTC
J: TRBJ1-4; size: once; length: 14; V: TRBV5-4; D: .; CDR3: CASSTEYEGEKLFF; DNA: TGTGCCAGCAGTACGGAGTACGAGGGTGAAAAACTGTTTTTT
J: TRBJ2-3; size: .; length: 14; V: TRBV5-4; D: TRBD2; CDR3: CASSLGSGSDTQYF; DNA: TGTGCCAGCAGCTTGGGTAGCGGGAGTGATACGCAGTATTTT
J: TRBJ2-3; size: .; length: 15; V: TRBV9; D: TRBD2; CDR3: CASSVGGGGADTQYF; DNA: TGTGCCAGCAGCGTAGGTGGCGGGGGGGCAGATACGCAGTATTTT
J: TRBJ1-1; size: few; length: 15; V: TRBV7-2; D: TRBD1; CDR3: CASSLQQGKTGEAFF; DNA: TGTGCCAGCAGCTTACAACAGGGGAAAACAGGTGAAGCTTTCTTT
J: TRBJ1-1; size: .; length: 14; V: TRBV6-5; D: TRBD1; CDR3: CASSYLTGRTEAFF; DNA: TGTGCCAGCAGTTATCTGACAGGGAGGACTGAAGCTTTCTTT
J: TRBJ2-5; size: .; length: 15; V: TRBV11-2; D: .; CDR3: CASTEDPHGRETQYF; DNA: TGTGCCAGCACCGAGGACCCACACGGGAGAGAGACCCAGTACTTC
J: TRBJ2-1; size: .; length: 11; V: TRBV12-3/TRBV12-4; D: .; CDR3: CASSIYNEQFF; DNA: TGTGCCAGCAGCATCTACAATGAGCAGTTCTTC
J: TRBJ2-7; size: .; length: 13; V: TRBV19; D: .; CDR3: CASSSVQGYEQYF; DNA: TGTGCCAGTAGCAGCGTACAGGGCTACGAGCAGTACTTC
J: TRBJ1-5; size: .; length: 16; V: TRBV19; D: .; CDR3: CASSKAGGPPNQPQHF; DNA: TGTGCCAGTAGTAAGGCCGGGGGGCCCCCCAATCAGCCCCAGCATTTT
J: TRBJ1-1; size: .; length: 13; V: TRBV9; D: .; CDR3: CASSVVGQAGAFF; DNA: TGTGCCAGCAGCGTAGTCGGGCAGGCGGGAGCTTTCTTT
J: TRBJ2-7; size: few; length: 12; V: TRBV2; D: .; CDR3: CASNRVDGEQYF; DNA: TGTGCCAGCAACAGGGTAGACGGGGAGCAGTACTTC
J: TRBJ1-5; size: .; length: 14; V: TRBV5-8; D: .; CDR3: CASSPRGFYQPQHF; DNA: TGTGCCAGCAGTCCGAGGGGGTTCTATCAGCCCCAGCATTTT
J: TRBJ1-4; size: .; length: 14; V: TRBV29-1; D: .; CDR3: CSVSEFATNEKLFF; DNA: TGCAGCGTTTCGGAGTTTGCAACTAATGAAAAACTGTTTTTT
J: TRBJ1-2; size: .; length: 16; V: TRBV4-1; D: .; CDR3: CASSPLGGLANYGYTF; DNA: TGCGCCAGCAGTCCCCTGGGGGGACTAGCTAACTATGGCTACACCTTC
J: TRBJ1-2; size: .; length: 15; V: TRBV4-3; D: .; CDR3: CASSQEAGRGLGYTF; DNA: TGCGCCAGCAGCCAAGAGGCGGGGCGAGGACTCGGCTACACCTTC
J: TRBJ2-6; size: .; length: 15; V: TRBV2; D: .; CDR3: CASSEDRAGANVLTF; DNA: TGTGCCAGCAGTGAAGACAGGGCCGGGGCCAACGTCCTGACTTTC
J: TRBJ1-6; size: .; length: 14; V: TRBV18; D: .; CDR3: CASSPERENSPLHF; DNA: TGTGCCAGCTCCCCGGAGAGGGAAAATTCACCCCTCCACTTT
J: TRBJ1-1; size: .; length: 16; V: TRBV4-2; D: .; CDR3: CASSQDAGRVDAEAFF; DNA: TGTGCCAGCAGCCAAGATGCGGGGAGGGTGGACGCTGAAGCTTTCTTT
J: TRBJ1-2; size: .; length: 13; V: TRBV11-3; D: .; CDR3: CASSLDQVHGYTF; DNA: TGTGCCAGCAGCTTAGATCAGGTGCATGGCTACACCTTC
J: TRBJ1-1; size: .; length: 13; V: TRBV30; D: TRBD1; CDR3: CAWDRGSYTEAFF; DNA: TGTGCCTGGGACAGGGGGTCATACACTGAAGCTTTCTTT
J: TRBJ1-4; size: .; length: 15; V: TRBV9; D: TRBD1; CDR3: CASSDGTGRDEKLFF; DNA: TGTGCCAGCAGCGACGGGACAGGCAGGGATGAAAAACTGTTTTTT